These 14 T cell receptor beta chains came from one sample sequenced in a study of blood T cells in healthy people across ages. Then a second PCR, running roughly 7 to 11 cycles, was carried out with a sample-barcoded 5' primer and a J-beta primer mix. MiXCR, run by TCRdb on the 5' RACE reads, gives a single entry per CDR3 protein. The sample lists 600,000 or so distinct CDR3 sequences, about 30% occurring once. Material: blood. The receptors here all came from a woman at least 80 years old in good health.

The V gene is TRBV7-9, the J gene TRBJ2-3, with TRBD2 matching over 13 bases. Germline V CDR1 and CDR2: SEHNR, FQNEAQ (reference sequence). V was clipped by 5 bases and J by 3 bases; unmatched bases: 8. There are 17 residues in the CDR3. Here the CDR3 DNA reads TGTGCCAGCAGCCCCCCTACTAGCGGGGGGGCGACAGATACGCAGTATTTT. Translation: CASSPPTSGGATDTQYF. The full variable domain, with the rest looked up from reference TRBV7-9 and TRBJ2-3, is DTGVSQNPRHKITKRGQNVTFRCDPISEHNRLYWYRQTLGQGPEFLTYFQNEAQLEKSRLLSDRFSAERPKGSFSTLEIQRTEQGDSAMYLCASSPPTSGGATDTQYFGPGTRLTVL.

This clonotype was observed a handful of times. This may arise from a read error, as a much more abundant clone is one base away. The V and J genes are TRBV12-3 or TRBV12-4 and TRBJ2-7, with 8 bases matching TRBD1. This CDR3 spans 17 amino acids. The ends lost 6 bases at V and 2 bases at J; junction bases unmatched: 15. The CDR3 sequence is CASSPRTGLSTPYEQYF. The CDR3 DNA is TGTGCCAGCAGCCCGAGGACAGGGTTGAGTACCCCCTACGAGCAGTACTTC.

This clonotype has ten or more counts. The chain employs TRBV7-6 and TRBJ2-7; D not resolved. Trimming left V 4 bases short and J 0 bases short, with 7 bases between. This CDR3 spans 13 amino acids. CDR1 and CDR2 (germline): SGHVS, FNYEAQ. The CDR3 loop is CASSYKSSYEQYF. As DNA, the CDR3 is TGTGCCAGCAGCTACAAAAGCTCCTACGAGCAGTACTTC. Filled out from reference TRBV7-6 and TRBJ2-7, the complete variable domain reads GAGVSQSPRYKVTKRGQDVALRCDPISGHVSLYWYRQALGQGPEFLTYFNYEAQQDKSGLPNDRFSAERPEGSISTLTIQRTEQRDSAMYRCASSYKSSYEQYFGPGTRLTVT.

This clonotype came up many times. This chain uses TRBV29-1 with TRBJ1-2; TRBD1 matches 11 bases. The CDR3 totals 13 residues. J gave up 6 bases and V 7 bases, and 7 bases lay outside the gene matches. Germline CDR1 and CDR2: SQVTM and ANQGSEA. CDR3 in DNA: TGCAGCGGTGGACAGGGGGCGAAGGATGGCTACACCTTC. Its translation is CSGGQGAKDGYTF.

Remarks on this clonotype: This may be a read error: a much more frequent sequence differs by one nucleotide. The chain has TRBV7-6 and TRBJ2-1, with 7 bases lining up with TRBD2. The CDR3 is 17 residues long. Per germline, CDR1 SGHVS and CDR2 FNYEAQ. The V and J ends lost 3 bases and 6 bases, in that order; junction bases with no gene match: 14. Written as DNA, the CDR3 is TGTGCCAGCAGCTTTGATCTAGCGGAGGGGCTTATCAATGAGCAGTTCTTC. The encoded protein is CASSFDLAEGLINEQFF. The full variable domain, with the rest looked up from reference TRBV7-6 and TRBJ2-1, is GAGVSQSPRYKVTKRGQDVALRCDPISGHVSLYWYRQALGQGPEFLTYFNYEAQQDKSGLPNDRFSAERPEGSISTLTIQRTEQRDSAMYRCASSFDLAEGLINEQFFGPGTRLTVL.

This clonotype occurred a few times. The V gene is TRBV10-3, the J gene TRBJ2-3; 12 bases match TRBD2. After removal of 6 bases from V and 0 bases from J, the junction contained 13 bases not matched to a gene. CDR3 length: 19 amino acids. The germline CDR1 and CDR2 sequences are ENHRY and SYGVKD. In DNA, the CDR3 is TGTGCCATCAGCGAGAGGTCACTAGCGGGGGGCCTAAGCACAGATACGCAGTATTTT. Translating gives CAISERSLAGGLSTDTQYF.

The chain uses TRBV2 and TRBJ2-5; 11 bases are shared with TRBD2. This CDR3 contains 15 residues. J was trimmed by 7 bases and V by 7 bases; bases with no gene match: 11. Looked up from germline, CDR1 is SNHLY and CDR2 is FYNNEI. CDR3 protein: CASTFGRLAGGTQYF. The CDR3 DNA sequence: TGTGCCAGCACTTTTGGGAGGCTAGCGGGGGGGACCCAGTACTTC.

The rearrangement joins TRBV6-2 or TRBV6-3 to TRBJ1-1; perhaps TRBD1 as D (6 bases). Germline CDR1 and CDR2: MNHEY and SVGEGT. This CDR3 is 16 amino acids long. V lost 5 bases and J lost 4, with 20 bases in between. This CDR3 is CASSNTGGGEVTEAFF. The CDR3 coding sequence is TGTGCCAGCAGTAACACCGGGGGGGGCGAGGTCACTGAAGCTTTCTTT.

A few counts support this clonotype. The chain carries TRBV29-1 and TRBJ2-7; 9 bases are a match to TRBD1. Germline V gene data show CDR1 as SQVTM and CDR2 as ANQGSEA. With V trimmed by 5 bases and J by 2 bases, 4 bases remained unmatched. The CDR3 extends over 13 amino acids. The CDR3 here is CSVTGTGTYEQYF. The CDR3 bases are TGCAGCGTTACCGGGACAGGGACCTACGAGCAGTACTTC.

This clonotype was seen only a few times. This may be a read error: a much more frequent sequence differs by one nucleotide. V is TRBV6-4 and J is TRBJ2-3; D call uncertain. The germline V and J ends were trimmed by 6 bases and 1 base, with 8 bases remaining between them. The CDR3 covers 13 residues. Germline CDR1 and CDR2: MRHNA and SNTAGT. CDR3 residues: CASRESGTDTQYF. The CDR3 nucleotides read TGTGCCAGCAGGGAATCGGGCACAGATACGCAGTATTTT.

The V call is TRBV10-3, the J call TRBJ2-3; D gene unclear. CDR1 is ENHRY and CDR2 is SYGVKD in the germline V gene. This CDR3 spans 13 amino acids. Trimming cost V 10 bases and J 5 bases, with 16 bases left between them. DNA of the CDR3: TGTGCCACTGAGCTTGTGCGTGGAGATACGCAGTATTTT. Protein: CATELVRGDTQYF.

On this clonotype itself: A much bigger clone sits one base away, suggesting this may be a read error. The conserved phenylalanine or tryptophan normally closing the CDR3 is absent here, so this likely arose from a read error. The V call is TRBV18, the J call TRBJ1-3; TRBD1 might be the D (6 bases). Germline CDR1 is KGHSH and CDR2 is LQKENI. With 2 bases removed from V and 0 bases from J, the gap between germline ends came to 14 bases. CDR3 length: 17 residues. CDR3 nucleotides: TGTGCCAGCTCACCATTGGGACACGCCGACTCTGGAAACACCATATATGTT. It is translated as CASSPLGHADSGNTIYV.

The V call is TRBV4-2, the J call TRBJ2-7; 10 bases align to TRBD1. The CDR3 covers 16 residues. Germline V gene lookup returns CDR1 LGHNA and CDR2 YNFKEQ. V lost 0 bases to trimming and J lost 4 bases; unmatched junction nucleotides: 6. CDR3 coding DNA: TGTGCCAGCAGCCAAGATTCCGGGGACAGGGGTTACGAGCAGTACTTC. Translating gives CASSQDSGDRGYEQYF.

This rearrangement joins TRBV30 to TRBJ1-1, with D unresolved. The germline V gene encodes CDR1 GTSNPN and CDR2 SVGIG (reference sequence). Trimming took off 0 bases at V and 3 bases at J, with 8 bases between the two ends. The CDR3 spans 13 residues. The CDR3 loop is CAWSVQSDTEAFF. The DNA for the CDR3 is TGTGCCTGGAGTGTACAGAGTGACACTGAAGCTTTCTTT.